These 2 T cell receptor beta chains were sequenced from one sample in a study of shared clonotypes between healthy human individuals. Only in-frame clones appear in the TCRdb table, and some are missing; sequencing was by immunoSEQ multiplex PCR. The repertoire consists of about 1.5 million clones, with about 98% occurring once and the leading ten covering about 0.42%. The specimen sequenced was naive CD4+ T cells sorted from blood. This sample's subset: CD45RA+ positively selected. These receptors originate from a man aged 30 to 45 in good health.

The chain couples TRBV15 to TRBJ2-1; tentative D call: TRBD2 (5 bases). The V gene lost 3 bases and the J gene lost 8 bases, with 32 bases spanning the gap. Germline CDR1 LNHNV, CDR2 YYDKDF (reference sequence). This CDR3 has 20 residues. As DNA, the CDR3 is TGTGCCACCAGCAGCGGCCCGGGAAACAGTGCGCTACTGGTGGTGGATGAGCAGTTCTTC. Encoded protein: CATSSGPGNSALLVVDEQFF.

V usage is TRBV6-6 and J usage is TRBJ1-5; D call uncertain. The germline gives CDR1 MNHNY, CDR2 SVGAGI (reference sequence). CDR3 length: 13 residues. Trimming left V 6 bases short and J 4 bases short, with 10 bases between. The CDR3 protein is CASRTLGNQPQHF. CDR3 nucleotide sequence: TGTGCCAGCAGGACGTTAGGAAATCAGCCCCAGCATTTT.